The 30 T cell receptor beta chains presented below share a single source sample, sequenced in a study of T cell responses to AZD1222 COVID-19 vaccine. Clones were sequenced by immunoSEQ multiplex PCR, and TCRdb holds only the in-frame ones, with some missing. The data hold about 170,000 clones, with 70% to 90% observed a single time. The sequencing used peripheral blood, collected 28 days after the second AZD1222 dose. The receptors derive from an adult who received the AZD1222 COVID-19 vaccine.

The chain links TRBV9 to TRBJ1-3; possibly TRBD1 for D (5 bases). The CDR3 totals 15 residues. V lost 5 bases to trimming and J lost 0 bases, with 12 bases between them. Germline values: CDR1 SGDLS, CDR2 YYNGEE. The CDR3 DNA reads TGTGCCAGCAGAGTCGGGGGTGACTCTGGAAACACCATATATTTT. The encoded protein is CASRVGGDSGNTIYF.

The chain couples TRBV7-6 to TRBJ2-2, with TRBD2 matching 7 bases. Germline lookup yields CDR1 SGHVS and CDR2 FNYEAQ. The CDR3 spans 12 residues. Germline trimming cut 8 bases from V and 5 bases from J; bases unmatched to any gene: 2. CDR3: CASGGGTGELFF. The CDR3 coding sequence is TGTGCCAGCGGGGGGGGAACCGGGGAGCTGTTTTTT.

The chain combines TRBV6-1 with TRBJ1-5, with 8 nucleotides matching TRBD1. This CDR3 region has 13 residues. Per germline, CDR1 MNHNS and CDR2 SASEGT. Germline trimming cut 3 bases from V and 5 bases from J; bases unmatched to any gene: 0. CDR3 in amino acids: CASSETGDQPQHF. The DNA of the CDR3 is TGTGCCAGCAGTGAGACAGGGGATCAGCCCCAGCATTTT.

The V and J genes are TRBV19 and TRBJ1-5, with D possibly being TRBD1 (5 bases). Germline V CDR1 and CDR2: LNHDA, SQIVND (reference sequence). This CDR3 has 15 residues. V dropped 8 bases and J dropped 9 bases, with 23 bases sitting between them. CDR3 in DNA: TGTGCCAGTGGTCCTCGGTCTGCTCAGGGCCGGCCCCAGCATTTT. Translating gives CASGPRSAQGRPQHF.

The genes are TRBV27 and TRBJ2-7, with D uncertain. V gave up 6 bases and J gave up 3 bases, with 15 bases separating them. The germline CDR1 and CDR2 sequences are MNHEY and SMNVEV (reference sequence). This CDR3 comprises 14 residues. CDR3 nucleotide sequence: TGTGCCAGCAGCCCCACTCGGGCGCACTACGAGCAGTACTTC. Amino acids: CASSPTRAHYEQYF.

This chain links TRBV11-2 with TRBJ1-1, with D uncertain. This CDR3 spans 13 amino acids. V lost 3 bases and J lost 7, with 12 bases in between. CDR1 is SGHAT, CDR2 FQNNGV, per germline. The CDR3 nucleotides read TGTGCCAGCAGCTTCGGCCCGAGGGTTGAAGCTTTCTTT. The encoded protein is CASSFGPRVEAFF.

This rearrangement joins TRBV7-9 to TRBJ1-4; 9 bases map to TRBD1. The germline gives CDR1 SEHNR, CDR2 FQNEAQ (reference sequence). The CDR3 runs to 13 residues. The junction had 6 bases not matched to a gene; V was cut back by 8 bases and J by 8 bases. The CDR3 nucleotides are TGTGCCAGCCGGACAGGGGTCGGGGAAAAACTGTTTTTT. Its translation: CASRTGVGEKLFF.

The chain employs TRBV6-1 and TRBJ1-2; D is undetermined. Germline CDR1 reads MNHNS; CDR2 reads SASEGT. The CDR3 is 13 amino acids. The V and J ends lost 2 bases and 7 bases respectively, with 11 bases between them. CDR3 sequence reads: CASSEIAVGGYTF. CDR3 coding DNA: TGTGCCAGCAGTGAAATCGCGGTCGGTGGCTACACCTTC.

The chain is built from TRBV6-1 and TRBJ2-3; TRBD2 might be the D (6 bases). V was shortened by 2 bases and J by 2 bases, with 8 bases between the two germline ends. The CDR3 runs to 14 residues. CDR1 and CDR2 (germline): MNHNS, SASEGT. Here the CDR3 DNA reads TGTGCCAGCAGTGAACAGGGACTCACAGATACGCAGTATTTT. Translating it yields CASSEQGLTDTQYF.

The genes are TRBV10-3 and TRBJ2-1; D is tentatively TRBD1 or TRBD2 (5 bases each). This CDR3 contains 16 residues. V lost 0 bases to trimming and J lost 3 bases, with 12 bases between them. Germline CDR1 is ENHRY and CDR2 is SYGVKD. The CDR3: CAISESSGLSYNEQFF. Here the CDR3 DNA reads TGTGCCATCAGTGAGTCTTCGGGGCTCAGCTACAATGAGCAGTTCTTC.

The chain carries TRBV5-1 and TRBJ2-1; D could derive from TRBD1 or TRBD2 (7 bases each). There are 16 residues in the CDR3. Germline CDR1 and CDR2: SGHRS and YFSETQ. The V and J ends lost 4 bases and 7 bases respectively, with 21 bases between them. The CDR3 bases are TGCGCCAGCAGCCCGGCGCAGGGGGGGGCCCTAAATGAGCAGTTCTTC. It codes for CASSPAQGGALNEQFF. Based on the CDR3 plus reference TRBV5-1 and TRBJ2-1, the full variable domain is KAGVTQTPRYLIKTRGQQVTLSCSPISGHRSVSWYQQTPGQGLQFLFEYFSETQRNKGNFPGRFSGRQFSNSRSEMNVSTLELGDSALYLCASSPAQGGALNEQFFGPGTRLTVL.

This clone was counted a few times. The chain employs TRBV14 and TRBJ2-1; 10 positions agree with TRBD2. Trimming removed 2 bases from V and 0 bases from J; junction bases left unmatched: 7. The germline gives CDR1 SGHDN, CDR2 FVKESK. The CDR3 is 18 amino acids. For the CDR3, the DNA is TGTGCCAGCAGCCAACTAACTAGCGGGGACCTCTCCTACAATGAGCAGTTCTTC. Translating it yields CASSQLTSGDLSYNEQFF.

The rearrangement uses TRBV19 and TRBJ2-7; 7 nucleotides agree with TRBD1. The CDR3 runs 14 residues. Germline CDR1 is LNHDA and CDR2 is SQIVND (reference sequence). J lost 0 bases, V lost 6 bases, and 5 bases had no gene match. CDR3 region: CASSHRQGSYEQYF. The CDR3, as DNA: TGTGCCAGTAGCCATCGACAGGGCTCCTACGAGCAGTACTTC.

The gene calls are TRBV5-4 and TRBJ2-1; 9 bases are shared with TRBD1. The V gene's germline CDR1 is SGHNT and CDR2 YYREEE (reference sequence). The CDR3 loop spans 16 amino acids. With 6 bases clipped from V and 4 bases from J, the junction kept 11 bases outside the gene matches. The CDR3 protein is CASTQLADRGYNEQFF. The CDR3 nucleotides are TGTGCCAGCACCCAACTGGCGGACAGGGGTTACAATGAGCAGTTCTTC.

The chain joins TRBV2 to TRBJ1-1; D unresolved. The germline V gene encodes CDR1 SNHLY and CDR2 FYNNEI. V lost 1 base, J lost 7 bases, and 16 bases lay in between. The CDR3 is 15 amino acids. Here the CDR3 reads CASSEDAGGKVEAFF. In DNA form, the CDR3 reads TGTGCCAGCAGTGAAGACGCGGGAGGGAAGGTTGAAGCTTTCTTT.

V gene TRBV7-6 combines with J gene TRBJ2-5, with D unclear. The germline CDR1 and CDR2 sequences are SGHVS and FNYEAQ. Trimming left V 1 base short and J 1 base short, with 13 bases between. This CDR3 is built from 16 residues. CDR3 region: CASSLDSFKIQETQYF. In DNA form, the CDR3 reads TGTGCCAGCAGCTTAGACTCCTTTAAGATCCAAGAGACCCAGTACTTC.

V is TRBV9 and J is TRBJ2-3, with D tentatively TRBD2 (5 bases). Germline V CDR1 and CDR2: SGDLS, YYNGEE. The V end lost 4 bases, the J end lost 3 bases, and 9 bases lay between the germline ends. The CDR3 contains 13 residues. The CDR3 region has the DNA TGTGCCAGCAGCCGAACTAGGACAGATACGCAGTATTTT. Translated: CASSRTRTDTQYF.

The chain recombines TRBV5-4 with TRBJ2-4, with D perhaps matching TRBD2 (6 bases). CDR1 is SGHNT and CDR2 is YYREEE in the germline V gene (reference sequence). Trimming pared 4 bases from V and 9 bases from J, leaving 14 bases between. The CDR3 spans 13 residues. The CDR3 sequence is CASSRGDSGIQYF. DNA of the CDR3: TGTGCCAGCAGCCGAGGGGACTCCGGCATTCAGTACTTC.

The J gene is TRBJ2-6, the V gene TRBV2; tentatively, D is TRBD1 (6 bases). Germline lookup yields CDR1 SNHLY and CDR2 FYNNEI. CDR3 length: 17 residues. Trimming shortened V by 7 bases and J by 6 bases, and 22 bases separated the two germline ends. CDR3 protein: CASTVQGMGLLANVLTF. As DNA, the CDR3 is TGTGCCAGCACCGTGCAGGGGATGGGATTATTGGCCAACGTCCTGACTTTC.

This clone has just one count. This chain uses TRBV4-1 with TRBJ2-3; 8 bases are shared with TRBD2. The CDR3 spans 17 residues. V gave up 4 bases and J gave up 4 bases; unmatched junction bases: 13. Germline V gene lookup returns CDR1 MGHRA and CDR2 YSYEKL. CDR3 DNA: TGCGCCAGCAGCCGAGACAAGGTAGCGGGGAGGGCAGATACGCAGTATTTT. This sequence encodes CASSRDKVAGRADTQYF.

The CDR3 loop is CASSAGLGGHEQYF. CDR3 in DNA: TGTGCCAGCAGCGCGGGATTGGGGGGACACGAGCAGTACTTC. This chain connects TRBV7-7 to TRBJ2-7, with D tentatively TRBD2 (6 bases). The CDR3 loop spans 14 amino acids. The germline V gene has CDR1 SSHAT and CDR2 FNYEAQ (reference sequence). V was cut by 5 bases and J by 5 bases, with 16 bases left in between.

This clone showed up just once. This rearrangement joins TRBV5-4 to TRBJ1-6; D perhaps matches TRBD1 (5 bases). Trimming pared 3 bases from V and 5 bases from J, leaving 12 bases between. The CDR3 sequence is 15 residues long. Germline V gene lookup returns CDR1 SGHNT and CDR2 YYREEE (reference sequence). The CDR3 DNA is TGTGCCAGCAGCTCGCGGGGGGGGGATAATTCACCCCTCCACTTT. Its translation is CASSSRGGDNSPLHF.

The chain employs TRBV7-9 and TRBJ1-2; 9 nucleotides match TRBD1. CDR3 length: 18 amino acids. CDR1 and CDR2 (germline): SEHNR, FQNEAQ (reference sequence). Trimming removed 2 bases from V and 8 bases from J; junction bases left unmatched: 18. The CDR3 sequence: CASSLFSATGTGLGGYTF. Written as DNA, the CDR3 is TGTGCCAGCAGCTTATTTTCAGCTACCGGGACAGGGCTTGGAGGCTACACCTTC.

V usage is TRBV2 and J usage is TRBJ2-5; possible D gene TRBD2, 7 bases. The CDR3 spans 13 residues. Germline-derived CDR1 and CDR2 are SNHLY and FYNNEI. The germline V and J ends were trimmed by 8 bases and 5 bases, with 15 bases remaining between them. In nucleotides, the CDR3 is TGTGCCAGCGGTGGGGGGGCTTGGGAGACCCAGTACTTC. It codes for CASGGGAWETQYF.

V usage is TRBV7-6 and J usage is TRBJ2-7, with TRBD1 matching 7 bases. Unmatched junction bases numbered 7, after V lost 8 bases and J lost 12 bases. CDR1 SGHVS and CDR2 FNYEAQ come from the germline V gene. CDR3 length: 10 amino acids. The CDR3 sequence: CASATGSLYF. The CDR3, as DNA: TGTGCCAGCGCGACAGGGTCGCTGTACTTC.

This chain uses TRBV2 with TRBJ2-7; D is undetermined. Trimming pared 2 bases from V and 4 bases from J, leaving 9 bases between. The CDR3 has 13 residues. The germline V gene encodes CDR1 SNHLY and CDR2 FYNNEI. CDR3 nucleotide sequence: TGTGCCAGCAGTGAAAAGGCAGGATACGAGCAGTACTTC. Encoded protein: CASSEKAGYEQYF.

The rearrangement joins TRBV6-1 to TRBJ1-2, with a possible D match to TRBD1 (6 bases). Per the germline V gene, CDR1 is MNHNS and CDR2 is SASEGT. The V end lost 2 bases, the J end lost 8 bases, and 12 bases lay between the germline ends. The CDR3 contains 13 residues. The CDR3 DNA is TGTGCCAGCAGTGAAACAGGGCGTAGGGGCTACACCTTC. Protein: CASSETGRRGYTF.

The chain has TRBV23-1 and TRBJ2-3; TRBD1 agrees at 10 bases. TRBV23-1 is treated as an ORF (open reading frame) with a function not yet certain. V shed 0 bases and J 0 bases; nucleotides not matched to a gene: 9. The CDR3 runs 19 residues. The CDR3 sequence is CASSQSRDRGRGSTDTQYF. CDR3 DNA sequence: TGCGCCAGCAGTCAATCGAGAGACAGGGGGCGTGGGAGCACAGATACGCAGTATTTT.

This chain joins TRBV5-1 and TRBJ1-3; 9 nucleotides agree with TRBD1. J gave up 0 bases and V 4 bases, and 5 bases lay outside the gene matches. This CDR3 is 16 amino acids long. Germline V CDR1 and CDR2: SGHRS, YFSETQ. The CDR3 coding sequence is TGCGCCAGCAGCGCACAGGGGGCTGGCTCTGGAAACACCATATATTTT. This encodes CASSAQGAGSGNTIYF.

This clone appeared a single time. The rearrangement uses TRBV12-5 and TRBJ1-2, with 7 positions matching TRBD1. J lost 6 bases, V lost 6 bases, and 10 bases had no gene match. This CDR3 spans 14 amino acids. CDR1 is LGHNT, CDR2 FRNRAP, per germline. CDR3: CASGSPGQSNGYTF. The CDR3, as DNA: TGTGCTAGTGGATCCCCGGGACAGTCAAATGGCTACACCTTC.